These 20 T cell receptor beta chains share one sample of origin, sequenced in a study of T cell responses to AZD1222 COVID-19 vaccine. The assay was immunoSEQ multiplex PCR, and TCRdb's table has in-frame clones only and misses some. The data show approximately 150,000 clones, with roughly 91% seen just once and less than 6.5% held by the top ten. The sequencing here drew on peripheral blood, taken 28 days after the second AZD1222 dose. The receptors here all came from an adult who received the AZD1222 COVID-19 vaccine.

This clone was detected only once. The chain links TRBV7-9 to TRBJ1-4, with 11 bases that match TRBD1. The germline V gene has CDR1 SEHNR and CDR2 FQNEAQ (reference sequence). J was trimmed by 6 bases and V by 5 bases; bases with no gene match: 5. This CDR3 is built from 15 residues. Here the CDR3 reads CASSRVGQGDEKLFF. For the CDR3, the DNA is TGTGCCAGCAGCCGCGTGGGACAGGGGGATGAAAAACTGTTTTTT. The full variable domain, completed using reference TRBV7-9 and TRBJ1-4, is DTGVSQNPRHKITKRGQNVTFRCDPISEHNRLYWYRQTLGQGPEFLTYFQNEAQLEKSRLLSDRFSAERPKGSFSTLEIQRTEQGDSAMYLCASSRVGQGDEKLFFGSGTQLSVL.

This clone was observed once. As DNA, the CDR3 is TGTGCCAGCAGCCAGCTGCGGGGGGCCTCCTCTGGAAACACCATATATTTT. Translation: CASSQLRGASSGNTIYF. The chain carries TRBV4-2 and TRBJ1-3; D might be TRBD1 (6 bases). The CDR3 extends over 17 amino acids. Deletions cut 3 bases from V and 0 bases from J, with 15 bases between. Looked up from germline, CDR1 is LGHNA and CDR2 is YNFKEQ.

The chain employs TRBV14 and TRBJ2-7; no firm D call. Germline V gives CDR1 SGHDN, CDR2 FVKESK. V dropped 0 bases and J dropped 9 bases, with 12 bases sitting between them. The CDR3 is made up of 13 amino acids. CDR3 nucleotides: TGTGCCAGCAGCCAAGAAGTCCAAGCTGTGCAGTACTTC. Residues: CASSQEVQAVQYF.

The chain carries TRBV6-5 and TRBJ1-6, with 7 nucleotides matching TRBD1. Looked up from germline, CDR1 is MNHEY and CDR2 is SVGAGI. The ends lost 8 bases at V and 8 bases at J; junction bases unmatched: 6. CDR3 length equals 13 residues. The CDR3 nucleotides read TGTGCCAGCTCTGCGACAGGGCATTCACCCCTCCACTTT. Its translation: CASSATGHSPLHF.

The chain uses TRBV18 and TRBJ1-1; D is possibly TRBD1 (5 bases). Deletions cut 3 bases from V and 5 bases from J, with 13 bases between. CDR3 size: 14 residues. Germline V gives CDR1 KGHSH, CDR2 LQKENI. CDR3 amino acids: CASSPAAQGTEAFF. Written as DNA, the CDR3 is TGTGCCAGCTCACCGGCGGCTCAGGGTACTGAAGCTTTCTTT.

The J gene is TRBJ2-5, the V gene TRBV5-1; TRBD1 or TRBD2 may be the D gene (5 bases each). The V gene's germline CDR1 is SGHRS and CDR2 YFSETQ. The CDR3 covers 13 residues. Trimming took off 4 bases at V and 5 bases at J, with 12 bases between the two ends. CDR3 region: CASSPGPAETQYF. CDR3 DNA sequence: TGCGCCAGCAGCCCGGGACCCGCGGAGACCCAGTACTTC.

The rearrangement joins TRBV10-3 to TRBJ2-7, with 7 positions matching TRBD2. Germline V lookup: CDR1 ENHRY, CDR2 SYGVKD. This CDR3 has 13 amino acids. Trimming at V came to 6 bases and at J to 3 bases, leaving 5 bases not matched to a gene. CDR3 nucleotide sequence: TGTGCCATCAGCCCGACTAGCAGCTACGAGCAGTACTTC. Translation gives CAISPTSSYEQYF.

The V call is TRBV10-3, the J call TRBJ1-3; D remains unclear. Germline loops: CDR1 ENHRY, CDR2 SYGVKD. V was cut by 2 bases and J by 3 bases, with 2 bases left in between. CDR3 length: 12 amino acids. The CDR3 nucleotides are TGTGCCATCAGTGAGAATGGAAACACCATATATTTT. This codes for CAISENGNTIYF.

The rearrangement uses TRBV30 and TRBJ1-3; D remains unclear. This CDR3 region has 16 residues. CDR1 and CDR2 (germline): GTSNPN, SVGIG (reference sequence). The V gene lost 2 bases and the J gene lost 2 bases, with 16 bases spanning the gap. CDR3 DNA: TGTGCCTGGAGTACTCTTCCTGGGAACGCTGGAAACACCATATATTTT. Translating it yields CAWSTLPGNAGNTIYF.

Here the CDR3 DNA reads TGTGCCTGGAGTGTAACTCCCGGCTATGGCTACACCTTC. It translates to CAWSVTPGYGYTF. The chain has TRBV30 and TRBJ1-2; the D is unclear. Deletions cut 0 bases from V and 4 bases from J, with 9 bases between. Germline CDR1 GTSNPN, CDR2 SVGIG (reference sequence). This CDR3 comprises 13 residues.

The chain recombines TRBV2 with TRBJ1-1; D perhaps matches TRBD1 (6 bases). This CDR3 is built from 17 residues. CDR1 and CDR2 from the germline V gene are SNHLY and FYNNEI. Trimming stripped 7 bases from V and 1 base from J, with 22 bases between. CDR3 loop: CASTLGQRTISNTEAFF. CDR3 nucleotides: TGTGCCAGCACTCTTGGACAGAGGACCATATCGAACACTGAAGCTTTCTTT.

This rearrangement joins TRBV30 to TRBJ2-7, with TRBD1 identical over 8 bases. This CDR3 contains 14 residues. Trimming at V came to 1 base and at J to 4 bases, leaving 6 bases not matched to a gene. Germline values: CDR1 GTSNPN, CDR2 SVGIG (reference sequence). CDR3 sequence reads: CAWSARTGRYEQYF. CDR3 nucleotide sequence: TGTGCCTGGAGTGCCCGGACAGGGCGATACGAGCAGTACTTC.

This clone appeared a single time. The chain links TRBV24-1 to TRBJ1-5, with a tentative D call TRBD1 (5 bases). This CDR3 region has 13 residues. The germline gives CDR1 KGHDR, CDR2 SFDVKD. V lost 2 bases to trimming and J lost 6 bases, with 7 bases between them. CDR3 sequence reads: CATSDWGTQPQHF. The CDR3 DNA is TGTGCCACCAGTGATTGGGGGACTCAGCCCCAGCATTTT.

The chain has TRBV18 and TRBJ1-2; possible D gene TRBD1, 6 bases. The length of the CDR3 is 11 residues. Germline assignment: CDR1 KGHSH and CDR2 LQKENI. V was trimmed by 6 bases and J by 6 bases, leaving 8 bases between them. The CDR3, as DNA: TGTGCCAGCTCTAGGGACAATGGCTACACCTTC. Protein sequence: CASSRDNGYTF.

The V call is TRBV24-1, the J call TRBJ1-5; unclear D gene. Per the germline V gene, CDR1 is KGHDR and CDR2 is SFDVKD. CDR3 size: 13 residues. V was shortened by 4 bases and J by 6 bases, with 9 bases between the two germline ends. The CDR3 DNA follows: TGTGCCACCAGTGAAGGGATATCTCAGCCCCAGCATTTT. It is translated as CATSEGISQPQHF.

The chain recombines TRBV7-6 with TRBJ1-3; D gene ambiguous. The CDR3 is 16 residues long. The germline CDR1 and CDR2 sequences are SGHVS and FNYEAQ. The germline V and J ends were trimmed by 5 bases and 3 bases, with 17 bases remaining between them. The CDR3 nucleotides read TGTGCCAGCAGCCCATGGAGGGTCTTCCGTGGAAACACCATATATTTT. The encoded protein is CASSPWRVFRGNTIYF.

The chain combines TRBV7-2 with TRBJ2-5; TRBD1 agrees at 8 bases. The CDR3 extends over 17 amino acids. Per the germline V gene, CDR1 is SGHTA and CDR2 is FQGNSA. The V gene end was trimmed by 2 bases and the J gene end by 2 bases; junction bases not matched to a gene: 10. The CDR3 coding sequence is TGTGCCAGCAGCTTAAGCGGCAGGGGGCGGTGGCAAGAGACCCAGTACTTC. Translation gives CASSLSGRGRWQETQYF.

The CDR3 DNA is TGTGCCAGCAGCCAAGTCGGGGAAGGCTACACCTTC. It codes for CASSQVGEGYTF. The genes are TRBV3-1 (or the pseudogene TRBV3-2) and TRBJ1-2; D gene uncertain. Germline V gene data show CDR1 as LGHDT and CDR2 as YNNKEL (reference sequence). The CDR3 totals 12 residues. V gave up 1 base and J gave up 8 bases, with 8 bases separating them.

This clone was recorded once. CDR3 region: CASSIGRAGAYEQYF. The CDR3 DNA is TGTGCCAGTAGTATTGGAAGAGCGGGAGCCTACGAGCAGTACTTC. The V call is TRBV19, the J call TRBJ2-7; 8 bases fit TRBD2. V lost 3 bases, J lost 2 bases, and 6 bases stayed unmatched. Looked up from germline, CDR1 is LNHDA and CDR2 is SQIVND (reference sequence). The CDR3 is 15 residues long.

The gene calls are TRBV25-1 and TRBJ1-5; D may be TRBD1 (5 bases). This CDR3 comprises 12 residues. V lost 8 bases and J lost 7, with 12 bases in between. Germline CDR1 is MGHDK and CDR2 is SYGVNS. The CDR3 loop is CASGGQWQPQHF. The CDR3 DNA reads TGTGCCAGCGGGGGTCAGTGGCAGCCCCAGCATTTT.